A selection of T cell receptor beta chains follows, all from one sample in a study of T cell responses to AZD1222 COVID-19 vaccine. Some clones are missing from TCRdb's copy, which holds only in-frame ones; the method was immunoSEQ multiplex PCR. The table has some 130,000 clones, roughly 93% seen once. The sequenced sample was peripheral blood, obtained 28 days after the second AZD1222 dose. These receptors all stem from an adult who received the AZD1222 COVID-19 vaccine. The CDR3 runs from the conserved cysteine through the conserved F or W. A D gene is named only where the DNA matches it firmly. Clone size, where shown, is once, few, many, or a class for clones that have expanded.

CDR3 DNA	CDR3 protein	V gene	J gene	clone size	D gene
TGTGCCAGCAGCCCAGGAATTCGCTATGGCTACACCTTC	CASSPGIRYGYTF	TRBV7-2	TRBJ1-2	-	-
TGTGCCATCAGAAACTCCGGAACCGGGGAGCTGTTTTTT	CAIRNSGTGELFF	TRBV10-3	TRBJ2-2	-	-
TGTGCCAGCAGCGGAGGGTCCAATCAGCCCCAGCATTTT	CASSGGSNQPQHF	TRBV12-3/TRBV12-4	TRBJ1-5	-	-
TGTGCCAGCTCACCAGATGGACAAGAGACCCAGTACTTC	CASSPDGQETQYF	TRBV18	TRBJ2-5	once	-
TGTGCCAGCAGAAGACAGGCAGGGAACACTGAAGCTTTCTTT	CASRRQAGNTEAFF	TRBV6-5	TRBJ1-1	-	-
TGTGCCAGCAGCTTGGGTGGGACAGTGGATGAAAAACTGTTTTTT	CASSLGGTVDEKLFF	TRBV5-5	TRBJ1-4	-	TRBD1
TGTGCCAGCAGTGGGGTTGGCTTGAATTCACCCCTCCACTTT	CASSGVGLNSPLHF	TRBV11-2	TRBJ1-6	-	-
TGTGCCAGCAAAATCCTCGGCACGAGGGTACCTGAAGCTTTCTTT	CASKILGTRVPEAFF	TRBV6-5	TRBJ1-1	-	-
TGCGCCAGCAGCCCGGGTAGGGGGCCAGGCCGCGATTCACCCCTCCACTTT	CASSPGRGPGRDSPLHF	TRBV5-1	TRBJ1-6	-	TRBD1
TGTGCCTGGAGTGCCCACGGTTGGATCCAGGAGACCCAGTACTTC	CAWSAHGWIQETQYF	TRBV30	TRBJ2-5	-	-
TGTGCCAGCAGTTACCGGACGAACACTGAAGCTTTCTTT	CASSYRTNTEAFF	TRBV6-5	TRBJ1-1	-	-
TGTGCCAGCAGCTTCCCTCCGGGACAGCTCGATTGGTCCCTCCACTTT	CASSFPPGQLDWSLHF	TRBV5-6	TRBJ1-6	-	TRBD1
TGTGCCAGCAGCTTATCTGGGATTTCGGGCACTGAAGCTTTCTTT	CASSLSGISGTEAFF	TRBV7-3	TRBJ1-1	-	-
TGTGCCAGCAGCTTAGTTGCAGGGGAAAAACTGTTTTTT	CASSLVAGEKLFF	TRBV7-2	TRBJ1-4	-	-
TGTGCCAGCAGACTTGCTGGGGCCAACGTCCTGACTTTC	CASRLAGANVLTF	TRBV6-5	TRBJ2-6	-	-
TGTGCCAGTACGGCGGGGGCCATTAATGAGCAGTTCTTC	CASTAGAINEQFF	TRBV19	TRBJ2-1	-	-